Each of the 22 T cell receptor beta chains below was sequenced from the same sample in a study of CD8 T cells in Susac syndrome. RNA was extracted with the RNeasy kit, and a quantity of roughly 0.45 to 1 ug was reverse transcribed using random hexamers. A single record per CDR3 protein comes from TCRdb applying MiXCR to the immunoSEQ multiplex PCR reads. The sample carries around 80,000 distinct CDR3 sequences, 90% to 95% recorded once. Sample: CD8+ T cells from PBMCs. The receptors here all came from a human donor with multiple sclerosis.

The gene calls are TRBV7-2 and TRBJ2-3; D call uncertain. This CDR3 region has 15 residues. Trimming took 4 bases from V and 0 from J, leaving 11 bases between them. Germline V CDR1 and CDR2: SGHTA, FQGNSA. CDR3 in amino acids: CASSSSAFSTDTQYF. CDR3 DNA: TGTGCCAGCAGCTCCTCAGCGTTCAGCACAGATACGCAGTATTTT.

This clonotype was detected once. The chain joins TRBV6-1 to TRBJ2-2, with D perhaps TRBD1 (6 bases). CDR3 length: 14 amino acids. V shed 3 bases and J shed 3 bases, with 8 bases lying between them. CDR1 and CDR2 from the germline V gene are MNHNS and SASEGT. The CDR3 spells CASSDGQYTGELFF. The CDR3 DNA sequence: TGTGCCAGCAGTGATGGACAGTACACCGGGGAGCTGTTTTTT.

This chain connects TRBV19 to TRBJ2-1, with 9 bases identical to TRBD2. Looked up from germline, CDR1 is LNHDA and CDR2 is SQIVND (reference sequence). The CDR3 spans 15 residues. V was clipped by 3 bases and J by 7 bases; unmatched bases: 7. CDR3 residues: CASSMGTSLRNEQFF. The CDR3 coding sequence is TGTGCCAGTAGTATGGGGACTAGCTTGAGGAATGAGCAGTTCTTC.

The V gene is TRBV9, the J gene TRBJ1-4; no definite D call. Looked up from germline, CDR1 is SGDLS and CDR2 is YYNGEE. Deletions cut 4 bases from V and 0 bases from J, with 13 bases between. This CDR3 has 16 residues. CDR3 sequence: CASSPSAVATNEKLFF. CDR3 coding DNA: TGTGCCAGCAGCCCCAGCGCAGTTGCAACTAATGAAAAACTGTTTTTT.

The chain recombines TRBV29-1 with TRBJ1-1, with 7 bases that match TRBD1. V was clipped by 6 bases and J by 4 bases; unmatched bases: 2. Germline lookup yields CDR1 SQVTM and CDR2 ANQGSEA. CDR3 length equals 11 residues. The DNA for the CDR3 is TGCAGCGTCTACAGGGGCACTGAAGCTTTCTTT. Its translation: CSVYRGTEAFF.

The V gene is TRBV2, the J gene TRBJ1-2; D is ambiguous. V lost 7 bases and J lost 0, with 12 bases in between. Germline V gene lookup returns CDR1 SNHLY and CDR2 FYNNEI. The CDR3 sequence is 14 residues long. The DNA of the CDR3 is TGTGCCAGCATTGATCTGGCAGCTAACTATGGCTACACCTTC. It codes for CASIDLAANYGYTF.

The chain carries TRBV4-1 and TRBJ2-1; 11 bases fit TRBD2. Germline CDR1 MGHRA, CDR2 YSYEKL. J gave up 6 bases and V 1 base, and 2 bases lay outside the gene matches. The CDR3 sequence is 15 residues long. The CDR3 DNA follows: TGCGCCAGCAGCCAAGCGACTAGCGGGATCAATGAGCAGTTCTTC. It translates to CASSQATSGINEQFF.

This rearrangement joins TRBV27 to TRBJ1-5; D gene uncertain. The length of the CDR3 is 13 residues. V was shortened by 3 bases and J by 5 bases, with 8 bases between the two germline ends. The V gene's germline CDR1 is MNHEY and CDR2 SMNVEV (reference sequence). The CDR3 here is CASSLASHQPQHF. The CDR3 nucleotides are TGTGCCAGCAGTTTGGCCAGTCATCAGCCCCAGCATTTT.

This chain joins TRBV27 and TRBJ1-6; no definite D call. This CDR3 spans 13 amino acids. The germline gives CDR1 MNHEY, CDR2 SMNVEV (reference sequence). Trimming took off 2 bases at V and 5 bases at J, with 4 bases between the two ends. Here the CDR3 reads CASSLVHNSPLHF. DNA of the CDR3: TGTGCCAGCAGTTTAGTCCATAATTCACCCCTCCACTTT.

The chain is built from TRBV6-1 and TRBJ2-2; TRBD2 aligns across 10 bases. CDR1 is MNHNS and CDR2 is SASEGT in the germline V gene. V lost 6 bases, J lost 4 bases, and 11 bases stayed unmatched. This CDR3 is built from 17 residues. CDR3: CASSAPPGTSVTGELFF. CDR3 nucleotides: TGTGCCAGCAGCGCTCCCCCCGGGACTAGCGTCACCGGGGAGCTGTTTTTT.

CDR3 residues: CASSQQGRANEKLFF. Here the CDR3 DNA reads TGTGCCAGCAGCCAACAGGGTCGTGCTAATGAAAAACTGTTTTTT. The rearrangement links TRBV13 to TRBJ1-4, with D maybe TRBD1 (6 bases). The CDR3 runs to 15 residues. Germline V lookup: CDR1 PRHDT, CDR2 FYEKMQ (reference sequence). V was clipped by 5 bases and J by 3 bases, with 13 bases between them.

The CDR3 reads CASSVDGRADNEQFF. CDR3 bases: TGTGCCAGCAGCGTAGACGGGAGGGCCGACAATGAGCAGTTCTTC. The chain couples TRBV9 to TRBJ2-1, with TRBD2 matching 8 bases. The CDR3 consists of 15 residues. Germline CDR1 SGDLS, CDR2 YYNGEE. Losses at the gene ends were 0 bases for V and 5 bases for J; bases not matched to a gene: 4. Looking up the rest from reference TRBV9 and TRBJ2-1 gives the full variable domain: DSGVTQTPKHLITATGQRVTLRCSPRSGDLSVYWYQQSLDQGLQFLIQYYNGEERAKGNILERFSAQQFPDLHSELNLSSLELGDSALYFCASSVDGRADNEQFFGPGTRLTVL.

The V and J genes are TRBV4-1 and TRBJ1-1; TRBD1 aligns across 8 bases. This CDR3 spans 15 amino acids. Germline lookup yields CDR1 MGHRA and CDR2 YSYEKL. J gave up 8 bases and V 7 bases, and 15 bases lay outside the gene matches. The CDR3 DNA reads TGCGCCAGCACCCCCTCGAGGAGGACAGGGTTAGAAGCTTTCTTT. This gives the protein CASTPSRRTGLEAFF.

V is TRBV20-1 and J is TRBJ2-1; D unresolved. Trimming removed 2 bases at V and 15 bases at J, with 14 bases between. Per germline, CDR1 DFQATT and CDR2 SNEGSKA (reference sequence). The CDR3 length is 11 residues. CDR3 coding DNA: TGCAGTGCTAGACAGGTCCTCGAGACGTTCTTC. It codes for CSARQVLETFF.

This chain joins TRBV7-8 and TRBJ1-1, with D maybe TRBD1 (6 bases). The CDR3 has 15 amino acids. The V and J ends lost 1 base and 4 bases respectively, with 13 bases between them. CDR1 and CDR2 from the germline V gene are SGHVS and FQNEAQ. CDR3 in DNA: TGTGCCAGCAGCTTAGGCACAGGGAAGGGCACTGAAGCTTTCTTT. As protein: CASSLGTGKGTEAFF. The full variable domain, with the rest looked up from reference TRBV7-8 and TRBJ1-1, is GAGVSQSPRYKVAKRGQDVALRCDPISGHVSLFWYQQALGQGPEFLTYFQNEAQLDKSGLPSDRFFAERPEGSVSTLKIQRTQQEDSAVYLCASSLGTGKGTEAFFGQGTRLTVV.

The J gene is TRBJ2-2, the V gene TRBV14; weak D call: TRBD2 (6 bases). V gave up 4 bases and J gave up 0 bases, with 9 bases separating them. Looked up from germline, CDR1 is SGHDN and CDR2 is FVKESK. CDR3 size: 15 residues. The CDR3 is CASSPDYANTGELFF. The DNA for the CDR3 is TGTGCCAGCAGCCCGGACTATGCGAACACCGGGGAGCTGTTTTTT.

The chain recombines TRBV4-2 with TRBJ2-1; 11 nucleotides match TRBD2. This CDR3 has 17 residues. In germline, CDR1 is LGHNA, CDR2 YNFKEQ. V lost 2 bases to trimming and J lost 5 bases; unmatched junction nucleotides: 8. This CDR3 reads CASSQWSSSGGNNEQFF. The CDR3 DNA follows: TGTGCCAGCAGCCAATGGTCCTCTAGCGGGGGGAACAATGAGCAGTTCTTC.

This rearrangement joins TRBV19 to TRBJ2-2; TRBD1 matches at 9 bases. V dropped 2 bases and J dropped 2; count of bases not matched to a gene: 9. CDR1 and CDR2 from the germline V gene are LNHDA and SQIVND (reference sequence). The CDR3 is 18 residues long. This chain's CDR3 is CASSIRDRVLGNTGELFF. CDR3 nucleotides: TGTGCCAGTAGTATACGGGACAGGGTTTTGGGTAACACCGGGGAGCTGTTTTTT.

Notes on this clonotype: A read error is likely, as this CDR3 ends without the conserved phenylalanine or tryptophan. The limits of the CDR3 on the DNA are not certain, so only TCRdb's listed CDR3 is given. V gene TRBV27 combines with J gene TRBJ2-2; the listed D gene, TRBD2, was not tested against the DNA. A total of 15 residues make up the CDR3, ends included. Germline V gives CDR1 MNHEY, CDR2 SMNVEV (reference sequence). The CDR3 protein is CASSELSGNTGELFL.

The chain links TRBV27 to TRBJ2-5; TRBD1 aligns across 8 bases. With 2 bases clipped from V and 5 bases from J, the junction kept 7 bases outside the gene matches. CDR1 MNHEY and CDR2 SMNVEV come from the germline V gene (reference sequence). CDR3 length: 15 residues. The CDR3 DNA sequence: TGTGCCAGCAGTTTACGGACAGGGCATCTGGAGACCCAGTACTTC. Residues: CASSLRTGHLETQYF.

The V call is TRBV28, the J call TRBJ2-3, with D perhaps TRBD1 (5 bases). In germline, CDR1 is MDHEN, CDR2 SYDVKM. The CDR3 is 14 amino acids. V was pared by 5 bases and J by 1 base, with 10 bases between. The CDR3 nucleotides read TGTGCCAGCAGTGAGGACAAGGGCACAGATACGCAGTATTTT. Residues: CASSEDKGTDTQYF.

V is TRBV6-1 and J is TRBJ2-7, with 10 bases aligning to TRBD2. After removal of 2 bases from V and 3 bases from J, the junction contained 4 bases not matched to a gene. The germline V gene has CDR1 MNHNS and CDR2 SASEGT. This CDR3 spans 15 amino acids. The CDR3 sequence: CASSESASGGYEQYF. The CDR3 DNA reads as TGTGCCAGCAGTGAATCAGCTAGCGGGGGCTACGAGCAGTACTTC.